Each of the 27 T cell receptor beta chains below was sequenced from the same sample in a study of monozygotic twins with inflammatory bowel disease. TCRdb re-called the 5' RACE reads and catalogs CDR3 proteins one per entry, DNA excluded. Its table lists some 200,000 distinct CDR3 sequences. The sequenced material came from blood. The source of these receptors is a human donor with ulcerative colitis or Crohn's disease, or a healthy co-twin of an affected twin (not recorded which).

The V and J genes are TRBV6-5 and TRBJ1-5. CDR3 length equals 15 residues. Looked up from germline, CDR1 is MNHEY and CDR2 is SVGAGI. The CDR3 loop reads CASSSLALGNQPQHF.

This chain connects TRBV7-8 to TRBJ2-7; TCRdb returns TRBD1, unconfirmable since there is no DNA. Germline CDR1 is SGHVS and CDR2 is FQNEAQ. CDR3 length: 14 amino acids. The CDR3 protein is CASSFQGAGYEQYF.

The rearrangement uses TRBV5-1 and TRBJ1-1; checking the TCRdb D call of TRBD1 is not possible without DNA. Germline CDR1 SGHRS, CDR2 YFSETQ. The CDR3 has 18 residues. CDR3 protein: CASSLVGRVEDMNTEAFF.

The rearrangement links TRBV13 to TRBJ2-7; the TCRdb D gene call, TRBD2, has no DNA to confirm it. This CDR3 has 14 residues. Germline V gene sequence: CDR1 PRHDT, CDR2 FYEKMQ (reference sequence). This CDR3 reads CASSPRGSSYEQYF.

The J gene is TRBJ2-3, the V gene TRBV4-1. From germline, CDR1 is MGHRA and CDR2 YSYEKL. The CDR3 runs to 14 residues. The CDR3 is CASSRDASTDTQYF.

The rearrangement links TRBV11-2 to TRBJ2-3; with no DNA, the TCRdb D assignment of TRBD2 cannot be verified. The CDR3 totals 19 residues. CDR1 and CDR2 (germline): SGHAT, FQNNGV. The chain's CDR3 is CASSTPLAGDVRPTDTQYF.

The V call is TRBV2, the J call TRBJ2-3; TCRdb outputs TRBD1, but without DNA this stays unchecked. Germline lookup yields CDR1 SNHLY and CDR2 FYNNEI. CDR3 size: 15 residues. The chain's CDR3 is CASSGGTGWTDTQYF.

This chain links TRBV7-7 with TRBJ2-1; the D gene TCRdb calls, TRBD1, cannot be checked with no DNA. The V gene's germline CDR1 is SSHAT and CDR2 FNYEAQ (reference sequence). The length of the CDR3 is 17 residues. CDR3 sequence: CASSLGAPQGAYNEQFF.

The chain carries TRBV7-9 and TRBJ2-5; the TCRdb D gene call, TRBD2, has no DNA to confirm it. Germline V gene lookup returns CDR1 SEHNR and CDR2 FQNEAQ (reference sequence). The CDR3 has 14 amino acids. CDR3 amino acids: CASVLAGVQETQYF. Looking up the rest from reference TRBV7-9 and TRBJ2-5 gives the full variable domain: DTGVSQNPRHKITKRGQNVTFRCDPISEHNRLYWYRQTLGQGPEFLTYFQNEAQLEKSRLLSDRFSAERPKGSFSTLEIQRTEQGDSAMYLCASVLAGVQETQYFGPGTRLLVL.

The V gene is TRBV4-2, the J gene TRBJ2-4. Germline V CDR1 and CDR2: LGHNA, YNFKEQ. The CDR3 has 12 amino acids. This chain's CDR3 is CASSQEGNIQYF.

The chain employs TRBV2 and TRBJ2-1; TCRdb selects TRBD1, and the lack of DNA leaves this call unchecked. This CDR3 is built from 16 residues. Germline values: CDR1 SNHLY, CDR2 FYNNEI. CDR3: CASSEFGSGGVNEQFF. Drawing the rest from reference TRBV2 and TRBJ2-1, the complete variable domain is EPEVTQTPSHQVTQMGQEVILRCVPISNHLYFYWYRQILGQKVEFLVSFYNNEISEKSEIFDDQFSVERPDGSNFTLKIRSTKLEDSAMYFCASSEFGSGGVNEQFFGPGTRLTVL.

CDR3 loop: CASSQKEDRSYGYTF. This chain links TRBV4-1 with TRBJ1-2; TCRdb reports TRBD1, a call that lacks DNA to check it against. Germline V gene sequence: CDR1 MGHRA, CDR2 YSYEKL. The CDR3 has 15 amino acids.

The rearrangement joins TRBV7-9 to TRBJ2-7; checking the TCRdb D call of TRBD2 is not possible without DNA. CDR1 is SEHNR, CDR2 FQNEAQ, per germline (reference sequence). The CDR3 length is 16 residues. CDR3 sequence: CASSSPTSGDSYEQYF.

This chain uses TRBV6-5 with TRBJ2-2; no DNA is available, so the TRBD1 call from TCRdb remains unchecked. Germline CDR1 reads MNHEY; CDR2 reads SVGAGI. The CDR3 is 14 amino acids. The CDR3 sequence: CASSFDRLTGELFF.

The chain is built from TRBV5-4 and TRBJ2-4; TCRdb proposes TRBD2, but this gene call is untestable without DNA. The CDR3 extends over 17 amino acids. The germline gives CDR1 SGHNT, CDR2 YYREEE (reference sequence). This chain's CDR3 is CASSPGSTGGFKNIQYF.

This chain links TRBV5-1 with TRBJ2-5. Germline values: CDR1 SGHRS, CDR2 YFSETQ. The CDR3 length is 14 residues. The chain's CDR3 is CASSLLTRRETQYF.

J is TRBJ2-7 and V is TRBV29-1; checking the TCRdb D call of TRBD2 is not possible without DNA. The CDR3 consists of 13 residues. CDR1 and CDR2 from the germline V gene are SQVTM and ANQGSEA. The CDR3: CSVVLAAAYEQYF.

The chain is built from TRBV5-1 and TRBJ1-1. In germline, CDR1 is SGHRS, CDR2 YFSETQ. CDR3 length: 15 amino acids. CDR3 region: CASSSWTSLNTEAFF.

The chain joins TRBV11-2 to TRBJ2-1; lacking DNA, the TRBD2 call made by TCRdb goes unchecked. The CDR3 sequence is 17 residues long. In germline, CDR1 is SGHAT, CDR2 FQNNGV. The CDR3 sequence: CASSSRAGAGVYNEQFF.

The rearrangement links TRBV5-1 to TRBJ2-6. Germline CDR1 reads SGHRS; CDR2 reads YFSETQ. The CDR3 runs to 15 residues. The CDR3 sequence: CASSPDLSGANVLTF.

The V and J genes are TRBV5-1 and TRBJ1-4; the TCRdb D gene call, TRBD1, has no DNA to confirm it. The CDR3 covers 14 residues. Germline CDR1 is SGHRS and CDR2 is YFSETQ. The CDR3 region is CASSPGPKGEKLFF.

The chain combines TRBV5-5 with TRBJ1-5. From germline, CDR1 is SGHKS and CDR2 YYEKEE (reference sequence). The CDR3 covers 15 residues. CDR3 in amino acids: CASSTSYLSNQPQHF.

The rearrangement links TRBV19 to TRBJ1-1. This CDR3 contains 14 residues. Looked up from germline, CDR1 is LNHDA and CDR2 is SQIVND (reference sequence). This CDR3 is CASSIPTLNTEAFF.

CDR3 in amino acids: CASSRPLAGGPDTQYF. This sequence joins TRBV7-2 and TRBJ2-3; TCRdb picks TRBD2, but there is no DNA to check that call. Germline CDR1 reads SGHTA; CDR2 reads FQGNSA. This CDR3 spans 16 amino acids. The full variable domain, with the rest looked up from reference TRBV7-2 and TRBJ2-3, is GAGVSQSPSNKVTEKGKDVELRCDPISGHTALYWYRQSLGQGLEFLIYFQGNSAPDKSGLPSDRFSAERTGGSVSTLTIQRTQQEDSAVYLCASSRPLAGGPDTQYFGPGTRLTVL.

This chain connects TRBV4-1 to TRBJ1-1; TCRdb calls TRBD1, which cannot be checked without DNA. The CDR3 is 18 residues long. CDR1 MGHRA and CDR2 YSYEKL come from the germline V gene. CDR3: CASSRPPAEGGQHTEAFF.

The chain employs TRBV6-5 and TRBJ1-1. This CDR3 has 13 amino acids. Germline V gene data show CDR1 as MNHEY and CDR2 as SVGAGI. This chain's CDR3 is CASRSGMNTEAFF.

The rearrangement joins TRBV5-6 to TRBJ2-1; TCRdb returns TRBD2, unconfirmable since there is no DNA. This CDR3 comprises 14 residues. Germline lookup yields CDR1 SGHDT and CDR2 YYEEEE. The CDR3 is CASKLGTSYNEQFF.